Each of the 3 T cell receptor beta chains below was sequenced from the same sample in a study of T cell repertoires in cytomegalovirus infection. These TCRs are of unknown antigen specificity. TCRdb re-called the reads with MiXCR, one entry per CDR3 protein. The repertoire has 680,000 or so distinct CDR3 sequences, around 30% of them found once; the top ten carry 15% to 20%. Material: cultured PBMCs, obtained from culture after CMV antigen stimulation. These receptors were collected from a human donor in good health (CMV status not recorded). Some clones in this sample may be carry-over from other donors' samples.

This clonotype was found a few times. The chain recombines TRBV6-2 or TRBV6-3 with TRBJ2-2; the D is unclear. CDR1 MNHEY and CDR2 SVGEGT come from the germline V gene. V was cut by 7 bases and J by 7 bases, with 7 bases left in between. The CDR3 is 11 residues long. The CDR3 region is CASIRIGELFF. The CDR3 region has the DNA TGTGCCAGCATTCGGATCGGGGAGCTGTTTTTT.

This clonotype turned up a few times. V and J are TRBV28 and TRBJ2-7; no definite D call. The CDR3 has 15 residues. Trimming took 4 bases from V and 2 from J, leaving 15 bases between them. Per the germline V gene, CDR1 is MDHEN and CDR2 is SYDVKM. Here the CDR3 reads CASSSLERSTYEQYF. In DNA form, the CDR3 reads TGTGCCAGCAGTTCCCTTGAACGTAGCACCTACGAGCAGTACTTC.

The V and J genes are TRBV7-6 and TRBJ2-2; 8 bases agree with TRBD2. CDR3 length: 16 residues. V lost 5 bases to trimming and J lost 3 bases; unmatched junction nucleotides: 8. The germline gives CDR1 SGHVS, CDR2 FNYEAQ. CDR3 loop: CASSPVGLGYTGELFF. The CDR3 nucleotides read TGTGCCAGCAGCCCCGTGGGACTAGGGTACACCGGGGAGCTGTTTTTT. The whole variable domain, remainder taken from reference TRBV7-6 and TRBJ2-2, is GAGVSQSPRYKVTKRGQDVALRCDPISGHVSLYWYRQALGQGPEFLTYFNYEAQQDKSGLPNDRFSAERPEGSISTLTIQRTEQRDSAMYRCASSPVGLGYTGELFFGEGSRLTVL.